This T cell receptor beta chain was sequenced in a study of T cell changes during pregnancy in multiple sclerosis. Profiled with immunoSEQ multiplex PCR; TCRdb holds only in-frame clones, not every one. The table records 90,000 or so clones, under 95% of them present only once. From germline, CDR1 is MRHNA and CDR2 SNTAGT. V dropped 4 bases and J dropped 7; count of bases not matched to a gene: 3. This CDR3 is 15 amino acids long. The specimen comprised peripheral blood, sampled in the first trimester of pregnancy. V and J are TRBV6-4 and TRBJ2-1, with 14 bases fitting TRBD2. This clonotype originated in a female donor in good health, enrolled as a control in a pregnancy study. The CDR3 DNA follows: TGTGCCAGCAGTGCCGGGACTAGCGGGGGTAATGAGCAGTTCTTC. It encodes CASSAGTSGGNEQFF.